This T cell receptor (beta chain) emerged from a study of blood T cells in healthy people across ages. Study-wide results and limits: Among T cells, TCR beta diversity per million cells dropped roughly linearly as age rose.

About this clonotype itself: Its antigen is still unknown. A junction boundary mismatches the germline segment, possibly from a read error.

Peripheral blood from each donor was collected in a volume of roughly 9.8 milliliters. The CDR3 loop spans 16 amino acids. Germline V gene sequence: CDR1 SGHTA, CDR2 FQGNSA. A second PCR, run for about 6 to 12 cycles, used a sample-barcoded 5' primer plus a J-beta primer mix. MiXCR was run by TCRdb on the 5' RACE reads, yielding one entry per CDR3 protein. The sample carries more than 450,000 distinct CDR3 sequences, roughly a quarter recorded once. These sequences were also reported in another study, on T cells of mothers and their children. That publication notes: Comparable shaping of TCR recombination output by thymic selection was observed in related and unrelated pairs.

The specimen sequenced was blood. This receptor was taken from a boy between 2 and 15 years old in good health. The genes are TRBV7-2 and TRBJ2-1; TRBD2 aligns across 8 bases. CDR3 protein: CANSFGLAGSYNEQFF. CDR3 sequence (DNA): TGTGCCAACAGCTTCGGGCTAGCGGGCTCCTACAATGAGCAGTTCTTC.